This TCR beta chain was recovered during a study of graft-versus-host responses after intestinal transplantation. With respect to this clone: No antigen is known for it.

Whole-study results and caveats: Early post-transplant HvG declines tracked with peak circulating GvH clone levels. GvH clones detected in recipient marrow included some appearing first in ileum or blood.

Profiling relied on immunoSEQ multiplex PCR, and the TCRdb table lists in-frame clones only, not all of them. The data show about 39,000 clones, 85% to 95% seen once. The sequence came from a human patient who received an intestinal transplant, so some T cells may come from the graft donor. Sequenced here: PBMCs, sampled approximately 700 days after intestinal transplantation.

CDR3 loop: CASSHQGRGNQPQHF. CDR3 DNA sequence: TGCGCCAGCAGCCATCAGGGACGGGGGAATCAGCCCCAGCATTTT. This sequence joins TRBV4-1 and TRBJ1-5, with a possible D match to TRBD1 (5 bases). Deletions cut 3 bases from V and 4 bases from J, with 13 bases between. The CDR3 extends over 15 amino acids. From germline, CDR1 is MGHRA and CDR2 YSYEKL.